The clone carrying this T cell receptor beta chain has ten or more counts. CDR1 and CDR2 (germline): SGHRS, YFSETQ. The germline V and J ends were trimmed by 0 bases and 2 bases, with 10 bases remaining between them. The CDR3 runs to 15 residues. TCRdb used MiXCR to reprocess the RT-PCR reads, holding one entry per CDR3 protein. The table includes hundreds of thousands of distinct CDR3 sequences, 12% to 15% detected once. This TCR was recovered from a female donor in good health, serving as a healthy control. Sequences were obtained from memory CD4+ T cells from blood. The V gene is TRBV5-1, the J gene TRBJ2-3; D is ambiguous. CDR3: CASSLGQQDTDTQYF. The DNA of the CDR3 is TGCGCCAGCAGCTTGGGGCAGCAAGACACAGATACGCAGTATTTT.